The clone carrying this T cell receptor (beta chain) was found many times. Its antigen is as yet unknown. These data come from a study of early T cells in non-severe SARS-CoV-2 infection. In the study overall: Sequencing of bulk RNA from unsorted whole blood was done, without chain pairing.

Study-wide findings and caveats: Matching with VDJdb favored anti-spike CD8 responses (missing private and CD4 specificities).

Molecules of cDNA were individually given unique molecular identifiers that were attached to them. In TCRdb, the 5' RACE reads were re-called with MiXCR into one record per CDR3 protein. The sample contains more than 65,000 distinct CDR3 sequences, roughly an eighth of which appear only once. Trimming shortened V by 5 bases and J by 8 bases, and 9 bases separated the two germline ends. There are 11 residues in the CDR3. Sequencing was done on a sample of whole blood. This receptor was identified in an adult who was a healthcare worker with PCR-confirmed SARS-CoV-2 infection or an uninfected control (not recorded which). The chain employs TRBV12-3 or TRBV12-4 and TRBJ1-1; D call uncertain. The CDR3 loop is CASSMESEAFF. In DNA, the CDR3 is TGTGCCAGCAGTATGGAGAGCGAAGCTTTCTTT.